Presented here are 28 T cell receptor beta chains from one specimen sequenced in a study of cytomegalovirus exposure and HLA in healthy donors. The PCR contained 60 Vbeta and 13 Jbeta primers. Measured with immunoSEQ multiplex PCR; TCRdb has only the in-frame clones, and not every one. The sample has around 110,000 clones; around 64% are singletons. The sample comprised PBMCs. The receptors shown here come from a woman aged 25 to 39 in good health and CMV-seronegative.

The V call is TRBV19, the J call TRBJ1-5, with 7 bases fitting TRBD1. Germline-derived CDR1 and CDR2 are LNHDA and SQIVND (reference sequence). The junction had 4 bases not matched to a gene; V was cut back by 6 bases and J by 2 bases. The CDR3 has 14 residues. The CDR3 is CASSRQGGNQPQHF. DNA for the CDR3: TGTGCCAGTAGCCGTCAGGGGGGCAATCAGCCCCAGCATTTT.

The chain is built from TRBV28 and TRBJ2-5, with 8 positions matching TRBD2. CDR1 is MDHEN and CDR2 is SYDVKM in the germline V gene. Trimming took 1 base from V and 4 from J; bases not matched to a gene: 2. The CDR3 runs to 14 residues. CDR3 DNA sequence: TGTGCCAGCAGTTTATTCGGGGGGGGAGAGACCCAGTACTTC. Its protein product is CASSLFGGGETQYF.

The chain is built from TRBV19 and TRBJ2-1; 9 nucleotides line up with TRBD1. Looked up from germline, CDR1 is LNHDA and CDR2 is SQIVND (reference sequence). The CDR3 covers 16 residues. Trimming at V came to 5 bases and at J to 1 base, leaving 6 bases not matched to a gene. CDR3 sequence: CASSFRQGGSYNEQFF. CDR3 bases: TGTGCCAGTAGTTTTAGACAGGGGGGATCCTACAATGAGCAGTTCTTC. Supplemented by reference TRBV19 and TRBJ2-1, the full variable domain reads DGGITQSPKYLFRKEGQNVTLSCEQNLNHDAMYWYRQDPGQGLRLIYYSQIVNDFQKGDIAEGYSVSREKKESFPLTVTSAQKNPTAFYLCASSFRQGGSYNEQFFGPGTRLTVL.

This CDR3 is CASWESMNTEAFF. The CDR3 coding sequence is TGTGCCAGCTGGGAGAGCATGAACACTGAAGCTTTCTTT. The chain couples TRBV18 to TRBJ1-1; D ambiguous. The germline V and J ends were trimmed by 7 bases and 0 bases, with 9 bases remaining between them. The CDR3 totals 13 residues. Germline-derived CDR1 and CDR2 are KGHSH and LQKENI.

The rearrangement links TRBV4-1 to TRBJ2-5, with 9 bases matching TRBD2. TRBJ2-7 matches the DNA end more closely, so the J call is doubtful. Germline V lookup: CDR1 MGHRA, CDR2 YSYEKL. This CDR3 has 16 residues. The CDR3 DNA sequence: TGCGCCAGCAGCCAAGGAGGGACTAGCTCTTTTTACGAGCAGTACTTC. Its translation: CASSQGGTSSFYEQYF.

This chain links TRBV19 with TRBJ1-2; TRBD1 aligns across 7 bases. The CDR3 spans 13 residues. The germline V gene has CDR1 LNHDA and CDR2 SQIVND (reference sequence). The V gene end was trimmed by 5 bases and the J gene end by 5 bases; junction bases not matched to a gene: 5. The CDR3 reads CASSWPGGYGYTF. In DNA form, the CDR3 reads TGTGCCAGTAGTTGGCCAGGGGGGTATGGCTACACCTTC.

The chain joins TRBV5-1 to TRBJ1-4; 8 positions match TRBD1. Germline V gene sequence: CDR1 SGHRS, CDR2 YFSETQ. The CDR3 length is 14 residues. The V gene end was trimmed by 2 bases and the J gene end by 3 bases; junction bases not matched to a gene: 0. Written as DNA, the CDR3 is TGCGCCAGCAGCTTACAGGGGGCTAATGAAAAACTGTTTTTT. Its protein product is CASSLQGANEKLFF.

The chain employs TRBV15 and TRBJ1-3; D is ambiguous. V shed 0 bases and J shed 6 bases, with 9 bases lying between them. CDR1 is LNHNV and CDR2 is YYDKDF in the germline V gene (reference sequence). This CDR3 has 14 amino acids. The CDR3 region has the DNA TGTGCCACCAGCAGAGAATCGGGGATAAACACCATATATTTT. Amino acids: CATSRESGINTIYF.

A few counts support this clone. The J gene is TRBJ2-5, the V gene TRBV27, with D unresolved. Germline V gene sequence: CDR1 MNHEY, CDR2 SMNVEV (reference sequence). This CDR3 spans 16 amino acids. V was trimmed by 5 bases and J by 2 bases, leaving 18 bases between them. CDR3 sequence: CASSLLGRRSQETQYF. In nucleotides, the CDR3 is TGTGCCAGCAGTCTCTTAGGTCGGCGGAGTCAAGAGACCCAGTACTTC.

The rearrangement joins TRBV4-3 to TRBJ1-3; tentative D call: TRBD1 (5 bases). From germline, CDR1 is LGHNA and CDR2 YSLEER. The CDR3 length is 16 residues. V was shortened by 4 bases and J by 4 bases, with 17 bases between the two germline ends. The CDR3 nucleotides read TGCGCCAGCAGCCCAGACGTGGGGCGTATCGGAAACACCATATATTTT. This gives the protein CASSPDVGRIGNTIYF.

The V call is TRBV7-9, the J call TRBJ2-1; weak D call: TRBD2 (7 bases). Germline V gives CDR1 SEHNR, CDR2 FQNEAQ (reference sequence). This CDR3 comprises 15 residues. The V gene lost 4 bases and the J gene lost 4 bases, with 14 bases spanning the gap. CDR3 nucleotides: TGTGCCAGCAGCTCGGGGGGCGGAGCATACAATGAGCAGTTCTTC. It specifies CASSSGGGAYNEQFF.

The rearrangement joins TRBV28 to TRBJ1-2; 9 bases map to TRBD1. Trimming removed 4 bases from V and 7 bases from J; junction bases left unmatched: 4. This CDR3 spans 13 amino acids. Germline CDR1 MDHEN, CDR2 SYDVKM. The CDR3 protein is CASSSGQGGGYTF. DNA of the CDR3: TGTGCCAGCAGTTCGGGACAGGGAGGTGGCTACACCTTC.

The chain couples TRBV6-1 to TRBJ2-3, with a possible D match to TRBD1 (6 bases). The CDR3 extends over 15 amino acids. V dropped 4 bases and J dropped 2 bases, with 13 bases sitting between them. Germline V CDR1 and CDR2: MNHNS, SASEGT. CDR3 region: CASSAGTQTTDTQYF. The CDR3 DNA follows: TGTGCCAGCAGTGCCGGGACACAAACCACAGATACGCAGTATTTT.

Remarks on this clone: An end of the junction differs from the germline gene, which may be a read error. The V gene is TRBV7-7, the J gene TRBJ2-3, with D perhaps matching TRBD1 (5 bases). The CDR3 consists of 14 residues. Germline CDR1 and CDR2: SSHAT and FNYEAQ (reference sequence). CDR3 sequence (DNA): TGTGCTAGCAGCCCCCGACAGAGCACAGATACGCAGTATTTT. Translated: CASSPRQSTDTQYF.

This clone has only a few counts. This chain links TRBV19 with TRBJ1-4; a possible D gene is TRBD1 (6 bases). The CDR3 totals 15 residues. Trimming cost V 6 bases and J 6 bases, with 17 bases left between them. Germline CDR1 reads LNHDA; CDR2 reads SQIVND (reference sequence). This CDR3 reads CASRPVGAGDEKLFF. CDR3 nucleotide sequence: TGTGCCAGTAGACCAGTTGGGGCAGGGGATGAAAAACTGTTTTTT.

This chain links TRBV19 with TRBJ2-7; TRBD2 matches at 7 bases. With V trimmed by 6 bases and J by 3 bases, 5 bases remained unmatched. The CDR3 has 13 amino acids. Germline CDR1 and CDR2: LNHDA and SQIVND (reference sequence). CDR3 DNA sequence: TGTGCCAGTAGAGCGGGGCCCGACTACGAGCAGTACTTC. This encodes CASRAGPDYEQYF.

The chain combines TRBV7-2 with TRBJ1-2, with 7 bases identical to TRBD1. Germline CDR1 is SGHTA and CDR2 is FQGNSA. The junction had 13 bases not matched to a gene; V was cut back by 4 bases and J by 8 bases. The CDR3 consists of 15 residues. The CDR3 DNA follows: TGTGCCAGCAGCTCCCAGAGACAGGGTTTAGGCGGCTACACCTTC. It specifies CASSSQRQGLGGYTF.

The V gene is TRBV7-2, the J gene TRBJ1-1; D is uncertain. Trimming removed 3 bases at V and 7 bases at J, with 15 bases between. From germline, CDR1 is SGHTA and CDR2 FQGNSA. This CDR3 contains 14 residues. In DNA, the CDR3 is TGTGCCAGCAGCTTTGGGAGTCAACCTTTTGAAGCTTTCTTT. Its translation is CASSFGSQPFEAFF.

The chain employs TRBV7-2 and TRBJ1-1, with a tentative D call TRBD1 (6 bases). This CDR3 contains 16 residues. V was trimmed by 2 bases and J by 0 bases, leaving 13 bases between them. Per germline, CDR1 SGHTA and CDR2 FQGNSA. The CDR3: CASSLTAGAMNTEAFF. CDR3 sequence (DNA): TGTGCCAGCAGCTTAACGGCAGGGGCGATGAACACTGAAGCTTTCTTT. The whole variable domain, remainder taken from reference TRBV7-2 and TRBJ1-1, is GAGVSQSPSNKVTEKGKDVELRCDPISGHTALYWYRQSLGQGLEFLIYFQGNSAPDKSGLPSDRFSAERTGGSVSTLTIQRTQQEDSAVYLCASSLTAGAMNTEAFFGQGTRLTVV.

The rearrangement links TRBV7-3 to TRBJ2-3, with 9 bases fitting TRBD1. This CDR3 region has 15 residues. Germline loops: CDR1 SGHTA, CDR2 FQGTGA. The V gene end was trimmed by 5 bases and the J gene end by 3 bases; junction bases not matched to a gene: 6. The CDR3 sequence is CASSPGTGRTDTQYF. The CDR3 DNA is TGTGCCAGCAGCCCGGGGACAGGGAGGACAGATACGCAGTATTTT.

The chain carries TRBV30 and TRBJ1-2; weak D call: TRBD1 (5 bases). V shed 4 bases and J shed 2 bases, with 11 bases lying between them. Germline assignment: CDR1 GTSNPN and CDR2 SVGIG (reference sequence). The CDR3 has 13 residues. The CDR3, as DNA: TGTGCCTGGATTCTCCCAGGGAACTATGGCTACACCTTC. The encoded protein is CAWILPGNYGYTF. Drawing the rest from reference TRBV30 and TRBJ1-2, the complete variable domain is SQTIHQWPATLVQPVGSPLSLECTVEGTSNPNLYWYRQAAGRGLQLLFYSVGIGQISSEVPQNLSASRPQDRQFILSSKKLLLSDSGFYLCAWILPGNYGYTFGSGTRLTVV.

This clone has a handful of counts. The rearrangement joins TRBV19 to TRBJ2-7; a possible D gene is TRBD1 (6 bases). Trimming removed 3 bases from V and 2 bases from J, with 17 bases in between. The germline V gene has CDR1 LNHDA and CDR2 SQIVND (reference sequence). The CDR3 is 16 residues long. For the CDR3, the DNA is TGTGCCAGTAGTATGGGACAATTAGTCTTACCCTACGAGCAGTACTTC. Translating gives CASSMGQLVLPYEQYF.

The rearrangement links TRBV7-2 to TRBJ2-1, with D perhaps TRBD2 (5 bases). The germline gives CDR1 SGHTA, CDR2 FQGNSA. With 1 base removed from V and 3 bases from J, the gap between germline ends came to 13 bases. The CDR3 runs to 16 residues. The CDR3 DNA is TGTGCCAGCAGCTTAGTAGGGAGATCGGGCTACAATGAGCAGTTCTTC. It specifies CASSLVGRSGYNEQFF.

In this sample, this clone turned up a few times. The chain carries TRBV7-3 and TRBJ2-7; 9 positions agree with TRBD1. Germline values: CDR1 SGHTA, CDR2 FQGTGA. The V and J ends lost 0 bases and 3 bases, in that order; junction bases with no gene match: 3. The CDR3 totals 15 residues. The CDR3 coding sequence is TGTGCCAGCAGCTTAACGCCGGGACAGGGCTACGAGCAGTACTTC. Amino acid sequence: CASSLTPGQGYEQYF. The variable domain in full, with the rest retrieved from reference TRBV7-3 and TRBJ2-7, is GAGVSQTPSNKVTEKGKYVELRCDPISGHTALYWYRQSLGQGPEFLIYFQGTGAADDSGLPNDRFFAVRPEGSVSTLKIQRTERGDSAVYLCASSLTPGQGYEQYFGPGTRLTVT.

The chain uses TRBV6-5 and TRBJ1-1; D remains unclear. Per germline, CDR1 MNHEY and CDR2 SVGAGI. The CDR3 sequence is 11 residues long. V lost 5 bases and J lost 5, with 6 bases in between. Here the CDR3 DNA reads TGTGCCAGCAGTACTGAGACTGAAGCTTTCTTT. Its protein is CASSTETEAFF.

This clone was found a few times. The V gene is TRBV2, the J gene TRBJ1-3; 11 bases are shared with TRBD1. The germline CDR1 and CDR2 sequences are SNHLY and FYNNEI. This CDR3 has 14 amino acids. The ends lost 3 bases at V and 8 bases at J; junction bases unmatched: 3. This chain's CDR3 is CASSDRDRGDTIYF. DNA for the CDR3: TGTGCCAGCAGTGATCGGGACAGGGGGGACACCATATATTTT.

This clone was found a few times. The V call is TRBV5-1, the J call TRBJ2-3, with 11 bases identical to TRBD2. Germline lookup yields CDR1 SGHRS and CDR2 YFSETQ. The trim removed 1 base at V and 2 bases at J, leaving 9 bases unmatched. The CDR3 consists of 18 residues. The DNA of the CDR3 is TGCGCCAGCAGCTTGTCCCTAGCGGGAGGACTACTCACAGATACGCAGTATTTT. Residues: CASSLSLAGGLLTDTQYF. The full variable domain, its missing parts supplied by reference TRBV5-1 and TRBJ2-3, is KAGVTQTPRYLIKTRGQQVTLSCSPISGHRSVSWYQQTPGQGLQFLFEYFSETQRNKGNFPGRFSGRQFSNSRSEMNVSTLELGDSALYLCASSLSLAGGLLTDTQYFGPGTRLTVL.

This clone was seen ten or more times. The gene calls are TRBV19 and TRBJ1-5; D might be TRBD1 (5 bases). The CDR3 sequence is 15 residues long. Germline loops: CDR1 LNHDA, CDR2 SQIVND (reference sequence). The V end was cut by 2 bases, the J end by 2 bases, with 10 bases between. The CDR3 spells CASSIRGSGNQPQHF. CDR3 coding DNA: TGTGCCAGTAGTATACGGGGGAGCGGCAATCAGCCCCAGCATTTT.